Following are 23 T cell receptor beta chains from one sample sequenced in a study of cytotoxic CD8 clonotypes in ibrutinib-treated CLL. Some clones are missing from TCRdb's copy, which holds only in-frame ones; the method was immunoSEQ multiplex PCR. The sample shows some 19,000 clones, roughly 80% of them seen only once. Sequencing used PBMCs, obtained before ibrutinib treatment. These receptors were taken from a human donor with chronic lymphocytic leukemia.

V gene TRBV2 combines with J gene TRBJ1-1; D might be TRBD1 (5 bases). Per germline, CDR1 SNHLY and CDR2 FYNNEI. The CDR3 sequence is 14 residues long. The V end was cut by 6 bases, the J end by 0 bases, with 11 bases between. CDR3 nucleotide sequence: TGTGCCAGCAGAAGAGGGACGGTGAACACTGAAGCTTTCTTT. Translated: CASRRGTVNTEAFF.

The V and J genes are TRBV5-1 and TRBJ1-1, with a possible D match to TRBD1 (5 bases). V gave up 9 bases and J gave up 2 bases, with 17 bases separating them. The CDR3 is made up of 14 amino acids. The germline gives CDR1 SGHRS, CDR2 YFSETQ. CDR3 residues: CATTLGGINTEAFF. The CDR3 bases are TGCGCCACCACCCTGGGGGGAATAAACACTGAAGCTTTCTTT.

The rearrangement uses TRBV5-1 and TRBJ2-3, with 12 bases that match TRBD2. Germline CDR1 is SGHRS and CDR2 is YFSETQ. CDR3 length: 15 residues. J was trimmed by 4 bases and V by 6 bases; bases with no gene match: 6. CDR3 bases: TGCGCCAGCACCTCTACTAGCGGGGGGTCAGATACGCAGTATTTT. Translation: CASTSTSGGSDTQYF.

This chain links TRBV19 with TRBJ1-2; tentatively, D is TRBD1 (5 bases). The CDR3 runs to 16 residues. Germline CDR1 LNHDA, CDR2 SQIVND (reference sequence). Between the trimmed V and J ends, which lost 3 bases and 4 bases, there was a span of 18 bases. The chain's CDR3 is CASSIGGEGVPYGYTF. CDR3 sequence (DNA): TGTGCCAGTAGTATTGGAGGAGAAGGGGTCCCCTATGGCTACACCTTC.

This clone is categorized as medium-sized. The chain has TRBV6-7 and TRBJ2-7, with D tentatively TRBD1 or TRBD2 (6 bases each). TRBV6-7 is placed among ORFs of uncertain function. The CDR3 contains 14 residues. Deletions cut 5 bases from V and 7 bases from J, with 18 bases between. The CDR3 loop reads CASSEGGPLEEQYF. CDR3 nucleotides: TGTGCCAGCAGTGAAGGGGGGCCTCTCGAAGAGCAGTACTTC.

The CDR3, as DNA: TGTGCCAGCAGTGAAGAGCCAGGATACTATGGCTACACCTTC. The encoded protein is CASSEEPGYYGYTF. J is TRBJ1-2 and V is TRBV2; D ambiguous. V was shortened by 1 base and J by 3 bases, with 9 bases between the two germline ends. This CDR3 region has 14 residues. Germline CDR1 SNHLY, CDR2 FYNNEI.

The chain couples TRBV2 to TRBJ1-4; TRBD1 is a possible D gene (6 bases). Deletions cut 6 bases from V and 4 bases from J, with 12 bases between. The CDR3 totals 14 residues. CDR1 is SNHLY and CDR2 is FYNNEI in the germline V gene. The CDR3 loop reads CASRTTGINEKLFF. The DNA of the CDR3 is TGTGCCAGCAGGACGACAGGAATTAATGAAAAACTGTTTTTT.

V usage is TRBV4-3 and J usage is TRBJ2-7; D is tentatively TRBD1 or TRBD2 (5 bases each). Looked up from germline, CDR1 is LGHNA and CDR2 is YSLEER. V dropped 0 bases and J dropped 3 bases, with 15 bases sitting between them. This CDR3 contains 16 residues. CDR3: CASSQELGELNYEQYF. CDR3 DNA sequence: TGCGCCAGCAGCCAAGAACTAGGGGAGTTAAACTACGAGCAGTACTTC.

This clone was observed a few times. The chain is built from TRBV9 and TRBJ2-3; D is uncertain. This CDR3 has 13 residues. Germline CDR1 and CDR2: SGDLS and YYNGEE. Between the trimmed V and J ends, which lost 1 base and 1 base, there was a span of 4 bases. As DNA, the CDR3 is TGTGCCAGCAGCGTATTAGGCACAGATACGCAGTATTTT. Residues: CASSVLGTDTQYF.

The gene calls are TRBV19 and TRBJ1-2; D call uncertain. Trimming stripped 1 base from V and 2 bases from J, with 11 bases between. CDR1 is LNHDA and CDR2 is SQIVND in the germline V gene (reference sequence). The length of the CDR3 is 15 residues. The CDR3 sequence is CASSIGRPGNYGYTF. In DNA, the CDR3 is TGTGCCAGTAGTATAGGCAGGCCGGGGAACTATGGCTACACCTTC.

The chain uses TRBV6-6 and TRBJ1-2; D may be TRBD1 (6 bases). The CDR3 is 15 residues long. Trimming shortened V by 7 bases and J by 2 bases, and 17 bases separated the two germline ends. Per germline, CDR1 MNHNY and CDR2 SVGAGI (reference sequence). The CDR3 here is CASILGGGGNYGYTF. The CDR3, as DNA: TGTGCCAGCATCTTAGGAGGGGGGGGCAACTATGGCTACACCTTC.

V and J are TRBV10-3 and TRBJ2-5; D may be TRBD2 (6 bases). The CDR3 covers 14 residues. V was cut by 10 bases and J by 2 bases, with 17 bases left in between. Germline V gene lookup returns CDR1 ENHRY and CDR2 SYGVKD. The CDR3 reads CATRGNRVQETQYF. The CDR3 DNA is TGTGCCACCCGGGGGAACCGGGTGCAAGAGACCCAGTACTTC.

V usage is TRBV18 and J usage is TRBJ1-1; D remains ambiguous. The germline V gene encodes CDR1 KGHSH and CDR2 LQKENI. The V end was cut by 1 base, the J end by 3 bases, with 15 bases between. The CDR3 is 16 residues long. The CDR3 DNA reads TGTGCCAGCTCACCACGAAGAACCTCGGGGTACACTGAAGCTTTCTTT. Translating gives CASSPRRTSGYTEAFF.

J is TRBJ2-7 and V is TRBV28; no definite D call. The ends were cut back, 8 bases at V and 1 base at J, with 15 bases in the middle. Germline values: CDR1 MDHEN, CDR2 SYDVKM. The CDR3 extends over 14 amino acids. CDR3 protein: CASRPLRRSYEQYF. The CDR3 coding sequence is TGTGCCAGCCGACCGTTGAGACGGTCCTACGAGCAGTACTTC.

This chain uses TRBV7-9 with TRBJ1-5; no firm D call. The CDR3 contains 14 residues. The germline V gene has CDR1 SEHNR and CDR2 FQNEAQ (reference sequence). Trimming took off 5 bases at V and 0 bases at J, with 8 bases between the two ends. In DNA, the CDR3 is TGTGCCAGCAGCGGGCGGGGTAGCAATCAGCCCCAGCATTTT. Its protein product is CASSGRGSNQPQHF.

The chain combines TRBV4-3 with TRBJ1-2; D possibly corresponds to TRBD1 (5 bases). The CDR3 spans 15 residues. Trimming cost V 4 bases and J 6 bases, with 18 bases left between them. Germline values: CDR1 LGHNA, CDR2 YSLEER. The CDR3 region is CASSPRDGPLDGYTF. The CDR3 DNA reads TGCGCCAGCAGCCCCCGGGACGGACCCCTGGATGGCTACACCTTC.

The CDR3 sequence is CASSPPPKRGAEQYF. CDR3 nucleotides: TGTGCCAGCAGCCCTCCCCCCAAGCGGGGGGCCGAGCAGTACTTC. The chain employs TRBV7-3 and TRBJ2-7, with 9 nucleotides matching TRBD2. This CDR3 is built from 15 residues. Germline CDR1 SGHTA, CDR2 FQGTGA. V trimming: 5 bases; J trimming: 6 bases; junction bases outside the gene matches: 11. Combining the CDR3 with reference TRBV7-3 and TRBJ2-7 gives the whole variable domain GAGVSQTPSNKVTEKGKYVELRCDPISGHTALYWYRQSLGQGPEFLIYFQGTGAADDSGLPNDRFFAVRPEGSVSTLKIQRTERGDSAVYLCASSPPPKRGAEQYFGPGTRLTVT.

The chain combines TRBV10-1 with TRBJ1-1, with D unresolved. Germline V lookup: CDR1 WNHNN, CDR2 SYGVQD (reference sequence). The length of the CDR3 is 15 residues. V was cut by 2 bases and J by 0 bases, with 10 bases left in between. This CDR3 reads CASSEGGDMNTEAFF. The CDR3 DNA follows: TGCGCCAGCAGTGAGGGAGGAGACATGAACACTGAAGCTTTCTTT.

V gene TRBV6-5 combines with J gene TRBJ1-2; D is perhaps TRBD1 (5 bases). Trimming took 1 base from V and 4 from J, leaving 10 bases between them. The CDR3 consists of 14 residues. From germline, CDR1 is MNHEY and CDR2 SVGAGI. The CDR3 DNA follows: TGTGCCAGCAGTTACTGGGCAGACAGCTATGGCTACACCTTC. Translation: CASSYWADSYGYTF.

This clone showed up just once. This chain uses TRBV19 with TRBJ2-1; TRBD1 matches 7 bases. Germline CDR1 is LNHDA and CDR2 is SQIVND (reference sequence). This CDR3 has 14 residues. The J segment lost 4 bases and the V segment lost 4 bases, leaving 4 bases of the junction unmatched. The CDR3 DNA is TGTGCCAGTAGTACCGGACAGGTTTACAATGAGCAGTTCTTC. Protein product: CASSTGQVYNEQFF. Filled out from reference TRBV19 and TRBJ2-1, the complete variable domain reads DGGITQSPKYLFRKEGQNVTLSCEQNLNHDAMYWYRQDPGQGLRLIYYSQIVNDFQKGDIAEGYSVSREKKESFPLTVTSAQKNPTAFYLCASSTGQVYNEQFFGPGTRLTVL.

V usage is TRBV2 and J usage is TRBJ1-5, with 8 bases identical to TRBD1. V shed 5 bases, J shed 7 bases, and the junction held 7 bases outside the gene matches. In germline, CDR1 is SNHLY, CDR2 FYNNEI. This CDR3 has 14 residues. CDR3 DNA: TGTGCCAGCAGTCGACAGGGGAGGTGGCAGCCCCAGCATTTT. Protein product: CASSRQGRWQPQHF.

The V call is TRBV7-3, the J call TRBJ2-5; D gene unclear. This CDR3 is built from 13 residues. Germline values: CDR1 SGHTA, CDR2 FQGTGA. The V and J ends lost 2 bases and 7 bases respectively, with 11 bases between them. CDR3 in DNA: TGTGCCAGCAGCTTAGAAAGATCGGGGACCCAGTACTTC. As protein: CASSLERSGTQYF.

The chain employs TRBV7-9 and TRBJ2-1; D not resolved. Germline V gene sequence: CDR1 SEHNR, CDR2 FQNEAQ (reference sequence). The V and J ends lost 3 bases and 2 bases respectively, with 14 bases between them. The CDR3 length is 16 residues. The CDR3 DNA sequence: TGTGCCAGCAGCTTTCACTCCCGGTTCCCCTACAATGAGCAGTTCTTC. It encodes CASSFHSRFPYNEQFF.